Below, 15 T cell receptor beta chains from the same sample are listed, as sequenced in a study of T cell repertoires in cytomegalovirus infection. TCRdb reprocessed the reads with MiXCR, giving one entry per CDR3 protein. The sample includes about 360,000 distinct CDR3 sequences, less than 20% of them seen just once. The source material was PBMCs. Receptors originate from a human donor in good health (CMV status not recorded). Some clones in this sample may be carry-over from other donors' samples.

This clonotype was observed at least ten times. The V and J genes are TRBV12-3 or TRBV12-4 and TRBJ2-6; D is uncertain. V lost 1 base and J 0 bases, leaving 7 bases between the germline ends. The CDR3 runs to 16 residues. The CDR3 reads CASSLGQYSGANVLTF. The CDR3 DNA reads TGTGCCAGCAGTTTAGGCCAGTACTCTGGGGCCAACGTCCTGACTTTC.

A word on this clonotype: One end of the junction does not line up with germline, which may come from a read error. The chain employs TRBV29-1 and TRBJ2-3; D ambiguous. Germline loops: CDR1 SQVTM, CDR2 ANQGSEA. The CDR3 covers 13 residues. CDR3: CSVEVTLADTQYF. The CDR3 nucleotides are TGCAGCGTGGAAGTGACTTTGGCGGATACGCAGTATTTT.

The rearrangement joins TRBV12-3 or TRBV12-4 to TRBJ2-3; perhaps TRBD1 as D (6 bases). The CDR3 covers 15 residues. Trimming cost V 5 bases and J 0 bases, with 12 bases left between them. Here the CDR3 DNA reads TGTGCCAGCAGTGAAACAGGGATCAGCACAGATACGCAGTATTTT. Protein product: CASSETGISTDTQYF.

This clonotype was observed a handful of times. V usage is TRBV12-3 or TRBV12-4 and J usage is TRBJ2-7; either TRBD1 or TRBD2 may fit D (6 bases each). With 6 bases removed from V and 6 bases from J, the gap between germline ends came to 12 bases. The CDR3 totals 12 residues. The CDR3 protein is CASSPGGLEQYF. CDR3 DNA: TGTGCCAGCAGCCCTGGGGGGCTCGAGCAGTACTTC.

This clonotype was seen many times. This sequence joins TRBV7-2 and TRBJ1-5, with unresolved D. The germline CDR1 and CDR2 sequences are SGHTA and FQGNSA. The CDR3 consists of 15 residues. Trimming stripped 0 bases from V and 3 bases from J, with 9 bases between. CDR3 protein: CASSLAGSFNQPQHF. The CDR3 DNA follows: TGTGCCAGCAGCTTAGCGGGTAGCTTCAATCAGCCCCAGCATTTT.

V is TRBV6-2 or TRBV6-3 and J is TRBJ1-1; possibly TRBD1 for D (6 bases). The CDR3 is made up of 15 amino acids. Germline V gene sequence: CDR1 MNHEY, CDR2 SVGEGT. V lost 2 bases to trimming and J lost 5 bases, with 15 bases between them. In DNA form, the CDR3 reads TGTGCCAGCAGTTACGGTAGGGCAGGGGAGACTGAAGCTTTCTTT. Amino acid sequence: CASSYGRAGETEAFF.

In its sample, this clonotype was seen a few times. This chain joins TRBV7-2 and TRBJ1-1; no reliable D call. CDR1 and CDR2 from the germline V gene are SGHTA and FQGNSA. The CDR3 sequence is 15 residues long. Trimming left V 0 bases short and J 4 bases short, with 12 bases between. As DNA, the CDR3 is TGTGCCAGCAGCTTAGCGTTTTCCCCCAGCACTGAAGCTTTCTTT. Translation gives CASSLAFSPSTEAFF. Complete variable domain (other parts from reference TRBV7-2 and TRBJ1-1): GAGVSQSPSNKVTEKGKDVELRCDPISGHTALYWYRQSLGQGLEFLIYFQGNSAPDKSGLPSDRFSAERTGGSVSTLTIQRTQQEDSAVYLCASSLAFSPSTEAFFGQGTRLTVV.

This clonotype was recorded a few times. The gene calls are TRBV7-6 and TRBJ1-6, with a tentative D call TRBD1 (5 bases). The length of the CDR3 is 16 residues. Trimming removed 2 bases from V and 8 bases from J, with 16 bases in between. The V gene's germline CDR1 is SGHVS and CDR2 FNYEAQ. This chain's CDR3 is CASSLLAQGGDSPLHF. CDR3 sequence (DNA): TGTGCCAGCAGCTTATTGGCGCAGGGTGGTGATTCACCCCTCCACTTT.

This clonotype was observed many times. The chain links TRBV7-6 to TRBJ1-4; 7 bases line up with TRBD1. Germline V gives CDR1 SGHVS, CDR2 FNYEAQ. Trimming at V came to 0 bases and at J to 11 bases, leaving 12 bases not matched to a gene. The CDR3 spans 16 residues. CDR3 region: CASSLAPGTESGKLFF. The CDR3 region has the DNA TGTGCCAGCAGCTTAGCCCCCGGGACAGAAAGTGGCAAACTGTTTTTT.

As DNA, the CDR3 is TGTGCCAGCAGCTTAGGAACAGGGGTGCGGGATCACAATGAGCAGTTCTTC. Amino acid sequence: CASSLGTGVRDHNEQFF. This rearrangement joins TRBV11-2 to TRBJ2-1; weak D call: TRBD1 (7 bases). Trimming stripped 1 base from V and 5 bases from J, with 18 bases between. Germline-derived CDR1 and CDR2 are SGHAT and FQNNGV. This CDR3 region has 17 residues.

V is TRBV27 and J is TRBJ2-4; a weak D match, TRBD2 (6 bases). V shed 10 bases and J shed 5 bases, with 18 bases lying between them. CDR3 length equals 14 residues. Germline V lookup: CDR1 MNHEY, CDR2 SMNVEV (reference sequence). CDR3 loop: CANRSPGTQNIQYF. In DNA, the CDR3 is TGTGCCAACAGAAGTCCCGGGACTCAAAACATTCAGTACTTC.

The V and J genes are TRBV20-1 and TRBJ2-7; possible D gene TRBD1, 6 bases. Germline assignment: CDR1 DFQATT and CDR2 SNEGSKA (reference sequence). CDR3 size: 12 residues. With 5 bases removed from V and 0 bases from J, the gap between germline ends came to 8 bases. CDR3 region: CSAHRDSYEQYF. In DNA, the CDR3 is TGCAGTGCTCACAGGGACTCCTACGAGCAGTACTTC.

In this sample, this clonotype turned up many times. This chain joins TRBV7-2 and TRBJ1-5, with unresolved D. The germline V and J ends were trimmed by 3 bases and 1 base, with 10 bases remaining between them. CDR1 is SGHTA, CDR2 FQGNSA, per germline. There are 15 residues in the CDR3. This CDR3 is CASSLGVRSNQPQHF. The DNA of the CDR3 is TGTGCCAGCAGCTTGGGTGTGAGAAGCAATCAGCCCCAGCATTTT.

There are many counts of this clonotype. CDR3 loop: CASSLGVDNSPLHF. The CDR3 bases are TGTGCCAGCAGCTTAGGGGTGGATAATTCACCCCTCCACTTT. This chain joins TRBV5-5 and TRBJ1-6, with a tentative D call TRBD1 (5 bases). CDR1 SGHKS and CDR2 YYEKEE come from the germline V gene (reference sequence). This CDR3 has 14 residues. The germline V and J ends were trimmed by 2 bases and 5 bases, with 8 bases remaining between them.

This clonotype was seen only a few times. CDR3 protein: CASSSGTPPNYEQYF. In DNA, the CDR3 is TGCGCCAGCAGCTCCGGGACACCACCCAACTACGAGCAGTACTTC. V usage is TRBV5-1 and J usage is TRBJ2-7, with a tentative D call TRBD1 (6 bases). V was trimmed by 3 bases and J by 3 bases, leaving 16 bases between them. The germline CDR1 and CDR2 sequences are SGHRS and YFSETQ. The CDR3 has 15 amino acids. Filled out from reference TRBV5-1 and TRBJ2-7, the complete variable domain reads KAGVTQTPRYLIKTRGQQVTLSCSPISGHRSVSWYQQTPGQGLQFLFEYFSETQRNKGNFPGRFSGRQFSNSRSEMNVSTLELGDSALYLCASSSGTPPNYEQYFGPGTRLTVT.